The 31 T cell receptor beta chains in this list originate from one sample, sequenced in a study of T cell responses to AZD1222 COVID-19 vaccine. Sequenced by immunoSEQ multiplex PCR; TCRdb stores in-frame clones only, minus some. The repertoire has over 85,000 clones, 85% to 95% of them found once; the top ten carry about 8.3%. Sample: peripheral blood, taken on day 0 of AZD1222 vaccination. The receptors derive from an adult in good health.

This clone was picked up a small number of times. This chain uses TRBV5-6 with TRBJ1-1; 10 bases align to TRBD1. V shed 3 bases and J 7 bases; nucleotides not matched to a gene: 15. The CDR3 totals 17 residues. Germline V gives CDR1 SGHDT, CDR2 YYEEEE. The CDR3 DNA is TGTGCCAGCAGCTGGCGCCGTCGACAGGGGGCTGCTGGTGAAGCTTTCTTT. Its translation is CASSWRRRQGAAGEAFF. Filled out from reference TRBV5-6 and TRBJ1-1, the complete variable domain reads DAGVTQSPTHLIKTRGQQVTLRCSPKSGHDTVSWYQQALGQGPQFIFQYYEEEERQRGNFPDRFSGHQFPNYSSELNVNALLLGDSALYLCASSWRRRQGAAGEAFFGQGTRLTVV.

The count of this clone is one. The chain uses TRBV6-5 and TRBJ2-7; 9 bases line up with TRBD1. The CDR3 contains 15 residues. The V gene end was trimmed by 6 bases and the J gene end by 6 bases; junction bases not matched to a gene: 12. The germline V gene encodes CDR1 MNHEY and CDR2 SVGAGI. This CDR3 is CASSPGGTGFGEQYF. The CDR3 DNA reads TGTGCCAGCAGCCCAGGGGGGACAGGGTTTGGCGAGCAGTACTTC.

The rearrangement joins TRBV28 to TRBJ1-1; tentative D call: TRBD1 (6 bases). This CDR3 region has 15 residues. Trimming removed 5 bases from V and 1 base from J, with 14 bases in between. CDR1 and CDR2 from the germline V gene are MDHEN and SYDVKM. The CDR3 DNA is TGTGCCAGCAGTCCGGGCGGGACAAGGAACACTGAAGCTTTCTTT. This translates into CASSPGGTRNTEAFF.

The chain combines TRBV6-1 with TRBJ1-2; D ambiguous. The CDR3 extends over 13 amino acids. The V gene's germline CDR1 is MNHNS and CDR2 SASEGT. With 5 bases removed from V and 8 bases from J, the gap between germline ends came to 15 bases. DNA for the CDR3: TGTGCCAGCAGTCCATCGGACGGTCGGGGCTACACCTTC. Translating gives CASSPSDGRGYTF.

The gene calls are TRBV12-3 or TRBV12-4 and TRBJ2-7; D unclear. The CDR3 runs 13 residues. V gave up 5 bases and J gave up 8 bases, with 16 bases separating them. The CDR3 bases are TGTGCCAGCAGTCCGGAGACTGGGGTGAAGCAGTACTTC. It yields the protein CASSPETGVKQYF.

The V and J genes are TRBV27 and TRBJ1-1; 7 positions match TRBD1. The CDR3 extends over 14 amino acids. Losses at the gene ends were 3 bases for V and 3 bases for J; bases not matched to a gene: 4. Per germline, CDR1 MNHEY and CDR2 SMNVEV (reference sequence). CDR3 loop: CASSFRGEYTEAFF. Here the CDR3 DNA reads TGTGCCAGCAGTTTCAGGGGGGAGTACACTGAAGCTTTCTTT.

The V call is TRBV5-6, the J call TRBJ2-3; D perhaps matches TRBD1 (6 bases). This CDR3 is built from 16 residues. Germline assignment: CDR1 SGHDT and CDR2 YYEEEE. Trimming took 1 base from V and 0 from J, leaving 12 bases between them. CDR3 DNA: TGTGCCAGCAGCTTGCGGACAGTGAAGAGCACAGATACGCAGTATTTT. Its protein is CASSLRTVKSTDTQYF.

The chain joins TRBV19 to TRBJ2-7; D is ambiguous. The CDR3 is 12 residues long. Looked up from germline, CDR1 is LNHDA and CDR2 is SQIVND (reference sequence). Trimming removed 3 bases from V and 5 bases from J, with 8 bases in between. The CDR3 loop is CASSIGSDEQYF. DNA for the CDR3: TGTGCCAGTAGTATTGGGTCGGACGAGCAGTACTTC.

The chain uses TRBV4-1 and TRBJ2-1, with D perhaps TRBD1 or TRBD2 (5 bases each). The V gene's germline CDR1 is MGHRA and CDR2 YSYEKL. The V end lost 4 bases, the J end lost 6 bases, and 22 bases lay between the germline ends. CDR3 size: 17 residues. The CDR3 DNA follows: TGCGCCAGCAGCCTCACGGGGACCCCAAGAGGTGTCAATGAGCAGTTCTTC. Translating gives CASSLTGTPRGVNEQFF.

The chain has TRBV9 and TRBJ1-2, with 9 bases lining up with TRBD1. CDR3 length: 17 amino acids. Germline V gene lookup returns CDR1 SGDLS and CDR2 YYNGEE. Germline trimming cut 0 bases from V and 2 bases from J; bases unmatched to any gene: 8. The CDR3 nucleotides read TGTGCCAGCAGCGTAGCTCGGACAGGGGATTGGAACTATGGCTACACCTTC. Its translation: CASSVARTGDWNYGYTF.

This chain uses TRBV2 with TRBJ2-7, with D tentatively TRBD1 (5 bases). This CDR3 is 13 amino acids long. Germline V gene lookup returns CDR1 SNHLY and CDR2 FYNNEI. The V gene lost 7 bases and the J gene lost 2 bases, with 12 bases spanning the gap. CDR3 loop: CASTQGYTYEQYF. DNA of the CDR3: TGTGCCAGCACTCAGGGATATACCTACGAGCAGTACTTC.

V usage is TRBV28 and J usage is TRBJ1-3; D gene uncertain. Trimming stripped 5 bases from V and 2 bases from J, with 1 base between. The CDR3 consists of 11 residues. Germline V gene data show CDR1 as MDHEN and CDR2 as SYDVKM. This chain's CDR3 is CASSAGNTIYF. The CDR3 nucleotides read TGTGCCAGCAGTGCTGGAAACACCATATATTTT.

The V gene is TRBV7-8, the J gene TRBJ1-1, with D perhaps matching TRBD1 (6 bases). This CDR3 comprises 15 residues. Germline CDR1 is SGHVS and CDR2 is FQNEAQ. The V end lost 5 bases, the J end lost 4 bases, and 17 bases lay between the germline ends. The CDR3, as DNA: TGTGCCAGCAGCGCCCTGGGCAGGGGACCCACTGAAGCTTTCTTT. Translation: CASSALGRGPTEAFF.

The genes are TRBV10-3 and TRBJ2-2; D may be TRBD1 (6 bases). The V end lost 6 bases, the J end lost 6 bases, and 8 bases lay between the germline ends. The CDR3 length is 12 residues. Germline values: CDR1 ENHRY, CDR2 SYGVKD. This chain's CDR3 is CAISSGAGELFF. CDR3 nucleotide sequence: TGTGCCATCAGCTCAGGGGCCGGGGAGCTGTTTTTT.

The chain combines TRBV4-1 with TRBJ2-5; TRBD2 matches at 11 bases. Germline CDR1 MGHRA, CDR2 YSYEKL. CDR3 length: 14 amino acids. The V gene end was trimmed by 4 bases and the J gene end by 4 bases; junction bases not matched to a gene: 2. The CDR3 nucleotides read TGCGCCAGCAGCCGTGGACTAGCGGGAGAGACCCAGTACTTC. Translating gives CASSRGLAGETQYF.

The CDR3: CASSQPGGRAEAFF. The DNA of the CDR3 is TGTGCCAGCAGTCAGCCAGGGGGCAGGGCTGAAGCTTTCTTT. This rearrangement joins TRBV28 to TRBJ1-1, with 8 bases identical to TRBD1. This CDR3 spans 14 amino acids. V lost 5 bases to trimming and J lost 6 bases; unmatched junction nucleotides: 8. From germline, CDR1 is MDHEN and CDR2 SYDVKM. The complete variable domain, with remaining parts taken from reference TRBV28 and TRBJ1-1, reads DVKVTQSSRYLVKRTGEKVFLECVQDMDHENMFWYRQDPGLGLRLIYFSYDVKMKEKGDIPEGYSVSREKKERFSLILESASTNQTSMYLCASSQPGGRAEAFFGQGTRLTVV.

CDR3: CATSLGVGNTIYF. CDR3 sequence (DNA): TGTGCCACCTCTTTGGGGGTTGGAAACACCATATATTTT. The chain joins TRBV19 to TRBJ1-3, with D perhaps matching TRBD1 (5 bases). The V end lost 10 bases, the J end lost 3 bases, and 13 bases lay between the germline ends. Per the germline V gene, CDR1 is LNHDA and CDR2 is SQIVND (reference sequence). This CDR3 is built from 13 residues.

On this clone itself: The sample holds other DNA sequences that translate to the same CDR3. The V call is TRBV18, the J call TRBJ2-5; no firm D call. This CDR3 region has 14 residues. V was shortened by 3 bases and J by 2 bases, with 10 bases between the two germline ends. In germline, CDR1 is KGHSH, CDR2 LQKENI. The CDR3 nucleotides read TGTGCCAGCTCACCGCCGGCATCACAAGAGACCCAGTACTTC. This codes for CASSPPASQETQYF. Full variable domain (remainder filled in from reference TRBV18 and TRBJ2-5): NAGVMQNPRHLVRRRGQEARLRCSPMKGHSHVYWYRQLPEEGLKFMVYLQKENIIDESGMPKERFSAEFPKEGPSILRIQQVVRGDSAAYFCASSPPASQETQYFGPGTRLLVL.

The rearrangement uses TRBV6-2 or TRBV6-3 and TRBJ1-1; unclear D gene. Germline assignment: CDR1 MNHEY and CDR2 SVGEGT. V was clipped by 2 bases and J by 4 bases, with 8 bases between them. The CDR3 spans 13 residues. The CDR3 DNA is TGTGCCAGCAGTTACCAGTCGCCCACTGAAGCTTTCTTT. Protein product: CASSYQSPTEAFF.

The chain joins TRBV14 to TRBJ2-1, with D possibly being TRBD1 or TRBD2 (6 bases each). CDR1 SGHDN and CDR2 FVKESK come from the germline V gene. The V and J ends lost 0 bases and 5 bases respectively, with 17 bases between them. There are 17 residues in the CDR3. The chain's CDR3 is CASSQDKGGRGNNEQFF. The CDR3 DNA is TGTGCCAGCAGCCAAGATAAAGGGGGGAGAGGCAACAATGAGCAGTTCTTC. The full variable domain, rest sourced from reference TRBV14 and TRBJ2-1, is EAGVTQFPSHSVIEKGQTVTLRCDPISGHDNLYWYRRVMGKEIKFLLHFVKESKQDESGMPNNRFLAERTGGTYSTLKVQPAELEDSGVYFCASSQDKGGRGNNEQFFGPGTRLTVL.

The V call is TRBV5-6, the J call TRBJ2-3; TRBD1 matches 7 bases. CDR1 SGHDT and CDR2 YYEEEE come from the germline V gene. The CDR3 is 15 residues long. V was clipped by 4 bases and J by 2 bases; unmatched bases: 7. CDR3 nucleotide sequence: TGTGCCAGCAGCCCGGGACAGATTTTCACAGATACGCAGTATTTT. Amino acid sequence: CASSPGQIFTDTQYF.

The genes are TRBV5-8 and TRBJ1-1; D is uncertain. V was clipped by 2 bases and J by 0 bases, with 11 bases between them. Germline values: CDR1 SGHTS, CDR2 YDEGEE. The CDR3 is 15 residues long. CDR3 sequence reads: CASSFPDGLNTEAFF. The DNA of the CDR3 is TGTGCCAGCAGCTTCCCGGACGGACTGAACACTGAAGCTTTCTTT.

The chain employs TRBV11-2 and TRBJ2-3; D is unresolved. V dropped 3 bases and J dropped 5 bases, with 3 bases sitting between them. The germline CDR1 and CDR2 sequences are SGHAT and FQNNGV. This CDR3 is built from 11 residues. DNA for the CDR3: TGTGCCAGCAGCTTTGTAGATACGCAGTATTTT. It encodes CASSFVDTQYF.

This chain connects TRBV5-4 to TRBJ1-4; 9 nucleotides agree with TRBD1. Germline V gene sequence: CDR1 SGHNT, CDR2 YYREEE (reference sequence). The CDR3 contains 14 residues. J was trimmed by 8 bases and V by 4 bases; bases with no gene match: 6. This CDR3 reads CASSPGTGYEKLFF. In nucleotides, the CDR3 is TGTGCCAGCAGCCCCGGGACAGGGTACGAAAAACTGTTTTTT.

V and J are TRBV12-3 or TRBV12-4 and TRBJ1-1; D is undetermined. The V end lost 6 bases, the J end lost 7 bases, and 15 bases lay between the germline ends. This CDR3 spans 13 amino acids. The CDR3 is CASRTLIRNEAFF. The CDR3 nucleotides are TGTGCCAGCAGGACACTGATACGGAATGAAGCTTTCTTT.

CDR3 bases: TGCGCCAGCAGCCAAGGAGCTAGCGGCGCCTACGAGCAGTACTTC. It yields the protein CASSQGASGAYEQYF. The rearrangement uses TRBV4-1 and TRBJ2-7, with 7 bases matching TRBD2. V shed 1 base, J shed 2 bases, and the junction held 5 bases outside the gene matches. Germline CDR1 MGHRA, CDR2 YSYEKL. The CDR3 spans 15 residues.

CDR3 region: CARSLDGDNEQFF. Here the CDR3 DNA reads TGTGCCAGAAGCTTAGATGGGGACAATGAGCAGTTCTTC. The rearrangement uses TRBV7-5 and TRBJ2-1. TRBV7-5 is given as a pseudogene. This CDR3 has 13 residues.

V and J are TRBV2 and TRBJ1-1, with a tentative D call TRBD1 (5 bases). With 9 bases removed from V and 9 bases from J, the gap between germline ends came to 14 bases. CDR3 length equals 11 residues. CDR1 and CDR2 from the germline V gene are SNHLY and FYNNEI. In nucleotides, the CDR3 is TGTGCCAGTTTGGGGACCGCCCAAGCTTTCTTT. Translating gives CASLGTAQAFF.

This rearrangement joins TRBV7-9 to TRBJ2-5, with D unresolved. Trimming took off 3 bases at V and 4 bases at J, with 12 bases between the two ends. The CDR3 contains 14 residues. The germline CDR1 and CDR2 sequences are SEHNR and FQNEAQ (reference sequence). The CDR3 sequence: CASSFGSLGETQYF. The CDR3 DNA reads as TGTGCCAGCAGCTTCGGATCATTGGGAGAGACCCAGTACTTC.

The chain combines TRBV25-1 with TRBJ1-3, with 11 bases that match TRBD1. The germline gives CDR1 MGHDK, CDR2 SYGVNS. This CDR3 has 15 residues. With 6 bases clipped from V and 4 bases from J, the junction kept 5 bases outside the gene matches. The DNA for the CDR3 is TGTGCCAGCAGCCCACGGACAGGGGGCGGAAACACCATATATTTT. It is translated as CASSPRTGGGNTIYF.

V usage is TRBV29-1 and J usage is TRBJ1-2; tentative D call: TRBD1 (5 bases). With 5 bases removed from V and 2 bases from J, the gap between germline ends came to 21 bases. CDR1 is SQVTM, CDR2 ANQGSEA, per germline. The CDR3 extends over 16 amino acids. CDR3 coding DNA: TGCAGCGTTCTGACCCGGGACGGAAACTTAAACTATGGCTACACCTTC. Its translation: CSVLTRDGNLNYGYTF.